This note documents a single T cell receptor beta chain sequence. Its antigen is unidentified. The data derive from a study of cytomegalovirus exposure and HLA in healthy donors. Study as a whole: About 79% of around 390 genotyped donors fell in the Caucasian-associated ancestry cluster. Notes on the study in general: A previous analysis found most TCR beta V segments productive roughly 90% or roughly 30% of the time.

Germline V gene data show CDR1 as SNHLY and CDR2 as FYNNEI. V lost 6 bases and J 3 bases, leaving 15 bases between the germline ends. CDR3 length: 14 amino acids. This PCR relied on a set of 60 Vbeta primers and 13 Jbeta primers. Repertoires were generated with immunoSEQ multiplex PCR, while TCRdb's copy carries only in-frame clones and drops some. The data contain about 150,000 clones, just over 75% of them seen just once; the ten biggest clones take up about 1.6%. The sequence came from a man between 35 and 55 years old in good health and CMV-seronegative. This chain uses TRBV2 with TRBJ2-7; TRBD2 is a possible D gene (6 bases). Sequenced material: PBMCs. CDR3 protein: CASRGLMEGYEQYV. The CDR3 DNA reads TGTGCCAGCAGGGGCCTGATGGAGGGCTACGAGCAGTACGTC.